This T cell receptor (beta chain) was retrieved from a study of siplizumab effects on memory and regulatory T cells. Study outcomes and limitations: Treatment with siplizumab left mappable alloreactive CD4+ clones averaging approximately 69% Treg-derived, compared with 25% to 30% in controls. Researchers could map only a minor fraction of alloreactive clones to unstimulated subsets. Proliferating siplizumab-cultured Tregs lacked confirmed suppressive function.

As regards this clone: Its antigen is not identified.

This CDR3 has 14 residues. The germline CDR1 and CDR2 sequences are MNHEY and SVGAGI. Trimming stripped 6 bases from V and 4 bases from J, with 13 bases between. The assay looked at about 10^5 TCR templates in each sample. This table comes from immunoSEQ multiplex PCR, and its TCRdb copy is limited to in-frame clones, with some not included. The sample includes some 80,000 clones, 85% to 95% of them seen just once. V is TRBV6-5 and J is TRBJ2-1; the D gene is possibly TRBD2 (6 bases). Sequenced material: CD8+ T cells sorted from blood. This receptor was taken from a human donor in good health. This chain's CDR3 is CASSSTSLYNEQFF. DNA for the CDR3: TGTGCCAGCAGCTCTACTAGCCTATACAATGAGCAGTTCTTC.